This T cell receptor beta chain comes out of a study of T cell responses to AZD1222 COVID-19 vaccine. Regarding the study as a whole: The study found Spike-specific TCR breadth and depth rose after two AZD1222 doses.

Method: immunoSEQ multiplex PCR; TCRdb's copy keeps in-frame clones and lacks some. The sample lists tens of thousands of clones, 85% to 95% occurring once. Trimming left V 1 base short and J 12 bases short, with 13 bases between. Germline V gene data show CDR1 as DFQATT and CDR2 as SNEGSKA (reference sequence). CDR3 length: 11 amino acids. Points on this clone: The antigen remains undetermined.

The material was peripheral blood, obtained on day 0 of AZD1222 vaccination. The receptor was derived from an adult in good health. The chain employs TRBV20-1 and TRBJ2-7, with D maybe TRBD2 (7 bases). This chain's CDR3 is CSARGGGPAYF. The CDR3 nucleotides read TGCAGTGCTAGAGGGGGGGGCCCAGCGTACTTC.